At least ten counts were recorded for the clone carrying this T cell receptor (beta chain). The antigen remains unidentified. Clinical symptoms, serum thyroxine and TRAb, thyroid ultrasound and orbital computed tomography were used for the diagnoses. Regions amplified from RNA transcripts were the TCR beta CDR3 regions. When the TCR CDR3 underwent first-round RT-PCR, the HTBI primer set was used. MiXCR was run by TCRdb on the multiplex PCR reads, yielding one entry per CDR3 protein. Of about 380,000 distinct CDR3 sequences in the sample, about 14% were seen once. In germline, CDR1 is MDHEN, CDR2 SYDVKM. V lost 4 bases, J lost 6 bases, and 24 bases stayed unmatched. CDR3 length: 22 residues. This specimen belongs to a study of T cells in Graves' hyperthyroidism and ophthalmopathy. Study details: Prior to any treatment, at the point of initial diagnosis, peripheral blood was collected. Overall study results and limits: Ophthalmopathy was separated from stable hyperthyroidism by a 13 V-J model.

J is TRBJ2-2 and V is TRBV28; 12 bases agree with TRBD1. The TCR sequence derives from a young woman with Graves' ophthalmopathy. The specimen was blood. For the CDR3, the DNA is TGTGCCAGCAGTTGGTGCAACCCCGGGACAGGGGGCTTTTTGGTAGCGGCCGGGGAGCTGTTTTTT. Its translation: CASSWCNPGTGGFLVAAGELFF.